This TCR beta chain is drawn from a study of OX40 agonist ivuxolimab in advanced cancers. As for the study in general: Each dose-escalation patient presented with hepatocellular carcinoma, melanoma, renal cell or head and neck cancer.

Patients were ruled out by autoimmune disease history or systemic immunosuppression. Study observations and caveats: Clonal expansion was seen in CD4+ and CD8+ blood T cells by week 6 at 0.1 to 3.0 mg/kg. Not determined was the antigen specificity of the expanded peripheral T cells.

V lost 0 bases to trimming and J lost 4 bases; unmatched junction nucleotides: 6. Per germline, CDR1 SGDLS and CDR2 YYNGEE. The CDR3 covers 16 residues. Repertoires were generated with immunoSEQ multiplex PCR, while TCRdb's copy carries only in-frame clones and drops some. In the table there are fewer than 30,000 clones, less than 90% of which are singletons. As for this clone: Its specificity is not known.

The chain combines TRBV9 with TRBJ2-3; 9 positions match TRBD2. This receptor was obtained from an adult with an advanced solid tumor such as melanoma, head and neck, liver or kidney cancer. This specimen was CD4+ or CD8+ T cells sorted from blood, taken in a trial of the OX40 agonist ivuxolimab. The CDR3 bases are TGTGCCAGCAGCGTAGGTCAGCGGGGGGCATCAGATACGCAGTATTTT. As protein: CASSVGQRGASDTQYF.